This TCR beta chain came from a study of identical twins. Germline V gene data show CDR1 as KGHDR and CDR2 as SFDVKD. V was clipped by 0 bases and J by 2 bases, with 14 bases between them. The CDR3 has 17 amino acids. A note on this clonotype: Its antigen is unidentified.

Study findings and constraints: Interpretation of the results relied on cross-sectional statistical analysis and not on following the same donors.

Template switching added a universal primer site; cDNA carried unique molecular identifiers. TCRdb re-derived calls from the 5' RACE reads in MiXCR, one entry per CDR3 protein. The sample shows a few hundred thousand distinct CDR3 sequences, over 5% of them seen only once. This sample also belongs to another study, concerning T cells expressing NK-cell markers. That paper states: One of eight sequenced donors was HCMV-seronegative; the other seven were seropositive.

The sequencing input was CD8+ T cells sorted from blood. The receptor's source is a woman younger than 35 in good health. J is TRBJ2-3 and V is TRBV24-1, with a weak D call TRBD1 (5 bases). The DNA for the CDR3 is TGTGCCACCAGTGATTTGTTGCCAGGGTCCTTCACAGATACGCAGTATTTT. Translated: CATSDLLPGSFTDTQYF.